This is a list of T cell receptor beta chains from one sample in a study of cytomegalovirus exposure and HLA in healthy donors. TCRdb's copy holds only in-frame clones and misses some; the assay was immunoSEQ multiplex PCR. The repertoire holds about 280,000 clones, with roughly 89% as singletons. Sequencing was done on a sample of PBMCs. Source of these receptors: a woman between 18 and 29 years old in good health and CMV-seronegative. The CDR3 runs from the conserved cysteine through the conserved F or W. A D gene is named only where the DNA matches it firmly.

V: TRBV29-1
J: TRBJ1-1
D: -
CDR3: CSVHPRQANTEAFF

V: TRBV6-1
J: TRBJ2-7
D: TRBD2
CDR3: CASSEGGALAGGQEQYF

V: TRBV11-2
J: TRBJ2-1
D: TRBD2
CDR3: CASSFSGGPGYEQFF

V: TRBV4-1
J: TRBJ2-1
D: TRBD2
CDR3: CASSETRLAGFYNEQFF

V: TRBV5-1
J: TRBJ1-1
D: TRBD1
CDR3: CASGGTGQGAAFF

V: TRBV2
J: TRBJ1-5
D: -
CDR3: CASSEEGSGQPQHF

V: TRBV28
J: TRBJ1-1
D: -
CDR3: CASSLIVRPEAFF

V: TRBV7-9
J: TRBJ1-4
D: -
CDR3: CASSLLRGANEKLFF

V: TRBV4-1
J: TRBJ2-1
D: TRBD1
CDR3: CASSQDDRVGNEQFF

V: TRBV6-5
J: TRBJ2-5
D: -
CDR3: CASSYQGGDQETQYF

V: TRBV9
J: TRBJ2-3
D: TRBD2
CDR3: CASSRAGYTDTQYF

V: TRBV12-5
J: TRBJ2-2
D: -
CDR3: CASRGGTLNTGELFF

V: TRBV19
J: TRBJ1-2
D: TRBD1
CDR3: CASSRGQANYGYTF

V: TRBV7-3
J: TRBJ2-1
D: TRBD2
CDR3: CASSFSSGGSNEQFF